A single count supports the clone carrying this T cell receptor (beta chain). The antigen remains undetermined. The data originate from a study of B cell selection in AIRE deficiency. Points from the study as a whole: Patient Tconv and Treg cells showed healthy-like TCRBV usage, CDR3 length, diversity. Healthy Tconv contained less than 40% of shared healthy Treg sequences; only TCRbeta sequenced.

In the original analysis: Patients' conventional T cells yielded some 9.9x10^4 distinct TCRbeta sequences; donors' around 130,000. Libraries were prepared by immunoSEQ multiplex PCR; TCRdb keeps only in-frame clonotypes and omits some of them. V, J and clone size are those of that table, while D and trimming were read from the DNA. Among 20,000 to 25,000 clones listed, around 97% were seen once. CD4+CD127+ cells were sorted as the conventional CD4 T cells. The clonotype originates from a human donor with AIRE deficiency. Sequences were obtained from conventional CD4+ T cells sorted from PBMCs.

The chain's CDR3 is CASSPPLRGGELFF. CDR3 coding DNA: TGTGCCAGCAGCCCCCCATTAAGGGGCGGGGAGCTGTTTTTT. This rearrangement joins TRBV7-9 to TRBJ2-2, with D possibly matching TRBD1 (5 bases). Trimming shortened V by 5 bases and J by 7 bases, and 14 bases separated the two germline ends. This CDR3 has 14 amino acids. The germline V gene has CDR1 SEHNR and CDR2 FQNEAQ (reference sequence).